The T cell receptor beta chain under discussion was sequenced for a study of spatial heterogeneity in lung cancer. Study in general: Detection consistently yielded more beta chains than alpha chains. Correlation of TCR transcript counts in tumor regions with a T cell module score from matched bulk RNA-seq was strong.

This clonotype was picked up many times. Its antigen is not known. Because the library targeted alpha chains, this beta chain is an off-target read whose size means little. Using its own MiXCR run on the 5' RACE reads, TCRdb lists one record per CDR3 protein. This sample has under 13,000 distinct CDR3 sequences, with roughly 8% found just once. Broader study findings: For tumor T cells, estimated coverage reached only roughly 7% (alpha) and around 13% (beta). Counts of expanded intratumoral alpha and beta TCRs tracked tumor mutation counts.

Germline-derived CDR1 and CDR2 are SQVTM and ANQGSEA. The CDR3 totals 13 residues. The V and J ends lost 7 bases and 4 bases respectively, with 16 bases between them. Time point specified: sample taken at primary tumor resection. This chain joins TRBV29-1 and TRBJ1-1; TRBD1 might be the D (5 bases). Sample: lung tumor tissue, taken at surgery. The sequence derives from a female donor with early-stage non-small cell lung cancer. CDR3 in DNA: TGCAGCGGGCATGAGCAGGGAGGCACTGAAGCTTTCTTT. Its protein product is CSGHEQGGTEAFF.